This T cell receptor (beta chain) came from a study of control samples from healthy donors and cancer patients. This clone was recorded a few times. Trimming left V 4 bases short and J 2 bases short, with 17 bases between. The CDR3 totals 16 residues. Germline V gene data show CDR1 as MNHEY and CDR2 as SMNVEV (reference sequence). The data were produced by immunoSEQ multiplex PCR, yet TCRdb's version contains in-frame clones alone and is incomplete. The data show some 49,000 clones, with 65% to 90% seen just once and roughly 2.8% held by the top ten. The sequenced sample consisted of PBMCs. The clonotype was recovered from a woman aged 45-65 years with lung cancer. The chain combines TRBV27 with TRBJ1-2; a possible D gene is TRBD1 (5 bases). CDR3 bases: TGTGCCAGCAGTTCCCGGAACCTGAAGGGGAACTATGGCTACACCTTC. This encodes CASSSRNLKGNYGYTF.